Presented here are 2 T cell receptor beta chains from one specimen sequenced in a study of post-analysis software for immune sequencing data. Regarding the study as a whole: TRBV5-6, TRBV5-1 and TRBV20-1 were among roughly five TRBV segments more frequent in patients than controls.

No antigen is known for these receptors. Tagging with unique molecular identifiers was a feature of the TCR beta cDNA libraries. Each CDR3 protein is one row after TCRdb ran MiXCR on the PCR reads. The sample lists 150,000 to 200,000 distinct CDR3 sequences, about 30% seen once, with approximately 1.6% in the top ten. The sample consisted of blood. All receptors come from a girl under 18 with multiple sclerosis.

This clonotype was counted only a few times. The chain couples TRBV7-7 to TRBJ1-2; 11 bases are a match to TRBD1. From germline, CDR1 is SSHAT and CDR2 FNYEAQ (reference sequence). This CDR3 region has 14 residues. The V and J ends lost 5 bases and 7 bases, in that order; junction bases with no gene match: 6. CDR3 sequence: CASSPLGTGGGYTF. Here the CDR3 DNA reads TGTGCCAGCAGCCCCCTCGGGACAGGGGGTGGCTACACCTTC.

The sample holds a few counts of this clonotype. The CDR3 spells CASSQDPAGGRSPLHF. The CDR3 bases are TGTGCCAGCAGCCAAGATCCGGCAGGGGGTCGTTCACCCCTCCACTTT. This chain joins TRBV3-1 and TRBJ1-6; 7 bases are a match to TRBD1. The CDR3 length is 16 residues. V lost 0 bases, J lost 9 bases, and 8 bases stayed unmatched. Germline loops: CDR1 LGHDT, CDR2 YNNKEL (reference sequence). Full variable domain (rest looked up from reference TRBV3-1 and TRBJ1-6): DTAVSQTPKYLVTQMGNDKSIKCEQNLGHDTMYWYKQDSKKFLKIMFSYNNKELIINETVPNRFSPKSPDKAHLNLHINSLELGDSAVYFCASSQDPAGGRSPLHFGNGTRLTVT.